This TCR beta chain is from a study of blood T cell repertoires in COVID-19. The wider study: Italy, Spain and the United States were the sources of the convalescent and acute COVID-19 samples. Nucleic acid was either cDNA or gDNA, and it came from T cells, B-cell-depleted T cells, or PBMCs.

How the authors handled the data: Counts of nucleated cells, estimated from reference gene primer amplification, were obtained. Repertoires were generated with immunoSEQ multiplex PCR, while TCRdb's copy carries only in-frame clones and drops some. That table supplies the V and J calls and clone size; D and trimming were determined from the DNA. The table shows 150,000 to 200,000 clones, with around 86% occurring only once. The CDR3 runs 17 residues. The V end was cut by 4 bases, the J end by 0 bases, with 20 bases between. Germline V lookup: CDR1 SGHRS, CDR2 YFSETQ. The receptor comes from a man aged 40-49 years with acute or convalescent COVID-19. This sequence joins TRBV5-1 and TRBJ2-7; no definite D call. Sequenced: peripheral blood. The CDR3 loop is CASSPVTDTYSSYEQYF. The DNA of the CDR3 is TGCGCCAGCAGCCCAGTTACAGACACATATAGCTCCTACGAGCAGTACTTC.